This entry concerns a single T cell receptor (beta chain). V was trimmed by 7 bases and J by 8 bases, leaving 12 bases between them. CDR3 length: 13 amino acids. The germline V gene has CDR1 MNHNY and CDR2 SVGAGI (reference sequence). The data belong to a study of CD8 T cells in Susac syndrome. TCR beta from blood CD8+ and CD4+ T cells was sequenced. RNA was extracted with the RNeasy kit, and a quantity of about 0.45 to 1 ug was reverse transcribed using random hexamers. By means of immunoSEQ multiplex PCR, TCR beta CDR3 spanning 54 Vbeta and 13 Jbeta underwent amplification. TCRdb re-analysed the immunoSEQ multiplex PCR reads in MiXCR, keeping a single row per CDR3 protein. The repertoire includes roughly 140,000 distinct CDR3 sequences, approximately 96% of them detected once, and roughly 0.21% sits in the top ten.

The rearrangement links TRBV6-6 to TRBJ1-6; D gene uncertain. This TCR was sampled from a human donor with multiple sclerosis. The sequenced material came from CD8+ T cells from PBMCs. DNA of the CDR3: TGTGCCAGCAACGAAGGGAGAGATTCACCCCTCCACTTT. Encoded protein: CASNEGRDSPLHF.